This T cell receptor (beta chain) was captured by sequencing in a study of T cells in localized non-small cell lung cancer. Germline V gene lookup returns CDR1 SGHRS and CDR2 YFSETQ. J was trimmed by 1 base and V by 5 bases; bases with no gene match: 9. This CDR3 contains 17 residues. A note on this clone: The target antigen is unknown.

Study-level findings and limits: Longer overall survival associated with higher blood T cell density; shorter survival with higher adjacent-lung clonality. Adjacent lung was found to contain a median approximately 50 of the top 100 tumor clones. Exceeding tumor, uninvolved adjacent lung had the highest T cell clonality.

Method: immunoSEQ multiplex PCR; TCRdb's copy keeps in-frame clones and lacks some. The sample contains around 92,000 clones, under 95% of which appear only once. The rearrangement links TRBV5-1 to TRBJ2-1; 10 bases are shared with TRBD2. The source was PBMCs, collected before any cancer treatment. This sequence originates from a woman between 35 and 70 years old with stage II squamous cell lung carcinoma. CDR3 sequence: CASSEAGGPRSYNEQFF. CDR3 in DNA: TGCGCCAGCAGTGAAGCGGGAGGGCCTCGGTCCTACAATGAGCAGTTCTTC.